Presented here are 13 T cell receptor beta chains from one specimen sequenced in a study of blood T cell repertoires in COVID-19. The data were produced by immunoSEQ multiplex PCR, yet TCRdb's version contains in-frame clones alone and is incomplete. The data hold fewer than 250,000 clones, with around 90% observed a single time. The sample comprised PBMCs or T cells enriched from blood (not recorded which). These receptors were taken from a woman in her twenties or thirties who had been exposed to COVID-19.

The chain joins TRBV7-8 to TRBJ1-2, with 9 bases that match TRBD1. Germline V gene data show CDR1 as SGHVS and CDR2 as FQNEAQ. The CDR3 consists of 14 residues. Trimming at V came to 5 bases and at J to 6 bases, leaving 7 bases not matched to a gene. DNA of the CDR3: TGTGCCAGCAGCGTCTTACAGGGGGCGGATGGCTACACCTTC. Translated: CASSVLQGADGYTF.

This clone has just a few counts. The gene calls are TRBV28 and TRBJ1-5; D unresolved. Germline CDR1 is MDHEN and CDR2 is SYDVKM. Trimming took 3 bases from V and 3 from J, leaving 15 bases between them. This CDR3 is built from 16 residues. The CDR3 coding sequence is TGTGCCAGCAGTTTCGTCGGTGGGAGCCACAATCAGCCCCAGCATTTT. As protein: CASSFVGGSHNQPQHF. The whole variable domain, filled in from reference TRBV28 and TRBJ1-5, reads DVKVTQSSRYLVKRTGEKVFLECVQDMDHENMFWYRQDPGLGLRLIYFSYDVKMKEKGDIPEGYSVSREKKERFSLILESASTNQTSMYLCASSFVGGSHNQPQHFGDGTRLSIL.

The genes are TRBV11-3 and TRBJ2-1; 8 bases agree with TRBD2. This CDR3 contains 13 residues. V lost 5 bases to trimming and J lost 6 bases; unmatched junction nucleotides: 3. Germline V gene sequence: CDR1 SGHNT, CDR2 YENEEA. CDR3 nucleotide sequence: TGTGCCAGCAGCCAGCGGGAGCTCAATGAGCAGTTCTTC. Residues: CASSQRELNEQFF.

This clone was counted only a few times. The genes are TRBV29-1 and TRBJ2-7; tentatively, D is TRBD1 (5 bases). The CDR3 has 14 residues. Looked up from germline, CDR1 is SQVTM and CDR2 is ANQGSEA. The V end was cut by 5 bases, the J end by 1 base, with 15 bases between. CDR3 sequence reads: CSVQTGGSSYEQYF. The CDR3 DNA is TGCAGCGTTCAAACAGGCGGCAGTTCCTACGAGCAGTACTTC.

This chain connects TRBV9 to TRBJ2-2, with 11 bases fitting TRBD2. Germline V gene data show CDR1 as SGDLS and CDR2 as YYNGEE. After removal of 4 bases from V and 4 bases from J, the junction contained 6 bases not matched to a gene. The CDR3 is made up of 16 amino acids. The CDR3 spells CASSPTSGILTGELFF. The CDR3 DNA sequence: TGTGCCAGCAGCCCGACTAGCGGGATACTCACCGGGGAGCTGTTTTTT.

The rearrangement links TRBV7-9 to TRBJ1-5; D unresolved. The CDR3 runs to 14 residues. The ends were cut back, 4 bases at V and 2 bases at J, with 9 bases in the middle. The V gene's germline CDR1 is SEHNR and CDR2 FQNEAQ (reference sequence). In DNA form, the CDR3 reads TGTGCCAGCAGCTCGGGTTTTGGCAATCAGCCCCAGCATTTT. Its protein product is CASSSGFGNQPQHF.

V is TRBV5-1 and J is TRBJ1-1; no clear D gene. Looked up from germline, CDR1 is SGHRS and CDR2 is YFSETQ. The CDR3 contains 13 residues. Trimming stripped 2 bases from V and 0 bases from J, with 5 bases between. This CDR3 reads CASSLTLNTEAFF. The CDR3 DNA is TGCGCCAGCAGCTTAACACTGAACACTGAAGCTTTCTTT.

The V and J genes are TRBV28 and TRBJ2-5, with TRBD2 identical over 7 bases. Per germline, CDR1 MDHEN and CDR2 SYDVKM. The CDR3 contains 10 residues. V was pared by 11 bases and J by 5 bases, with 2 bases of the junction left unmatched. CDR3 sequence reads: CAAGEETQYF. The CDR3, as DNA: TGTGCCGCGGGGGAGGAGACCCAGTACTTC.

The V and J genes are TRBV5-4 and TRBJ2-3; D is ambiguous. Germline-derived CDR1 and CDR2 are SGHNT and YYREEE (reference sequence). This CDR3 is 13 amino acids long. Trimming stripped 10 bases from V and 3 bases from J, with 15 bases between. The CDR3 spells CAPSYGGTDTQYF. CDR3 nucleotide sequence: TGTGCCCCCAGTTACGGCGGTACAGATACGCAGTATTTT.

The chain couples TRBV16 to TRBJ2-7, with 7 bases identical to TRBD2. V was pared by 0 bases and J by 1 base, with 6 bases of the junction left unmatched. The CDR3 is 16 residues long. Germline loops: CDR1 KGHSY, CDR2 FQNENV. The CDR3 nucleotides read TGTGCCAGCAGCCAATCGTTGGGCGGGAGTTCCTACGAGCAGTACTTC. Protein sequence: CASSQSLGGSSYEQYF.

This clone was counted only a few times. The V call is TRBV6-5, the J call TRBJ2-7, with 8 bases that match TRBD2. Germline CDR1 and CDR2: MNHEY and SVGAGI. V shed 5 bases, J shed 2 bases, and the junction held 5 bases outside the gene matches. This CDR3 comprises 14 residues. The CDR3 region is CASSPSGSTYEQYF. CDR3 in DNA: TGTGCCAGCAGTCCTAGCGGGTCTACCTACGAGCAGTACTTC.

The chain carries TRBV18 and TRBJ1-2; the D gene is possibly TRBD1 (6 bases). This CDR3 spans 13 amino acids. The germline gives CDR1 KGHSH, CDR2 LQKENI. V was clipped by 6 bases and J by 4 bases, with 12 bases between them. This CDR3 reads CASSSDRSYGYTF. CDR3 DNA sequence: TGTGCCAGCTCCTCTGACAGGAGCTATGGCTACACCTTC.

The V gene is TRBV19, the J gene TRBJ2-1, with D unclear. CDR1 is LNHDA and CDR2 is SQIVND in the germline V gene (reference sequence). The V and J ends lost 4 bases and 7 bases respectively, with 20 bases between them. The CDR3 sequence is 16 residues long. The CDR3 reads CASSTPLRFIKNEQFF. The CDR3 region has the DNA TGTGCCAGTAGTACCCCCCTCCGGTTCATCAAAAATGAGCAGTTCTTC.